This paragraph reports one TCR beta chain. One end of the junction does not line up with germline, which may come from a read error. Germline CDR1 LNHNV, CDR2 YYDKDF (reference sequence). This CDR3 region has 14 residues. The data were obtained in a study of preoperative IRX-2 immunotherapy in early breast cancer. Assay: immunoSEQ multiplex PCR; the TCRdb copy retains only in-frame clones and omits some. The profile shows about 19,000 clones, about 85% of them singletons. Treatment denoted: preoperative locoregional IRX-2 cytokine immunotherapy. This phase Ib study tested locoregional IRX-2 cytokine immunotherapy given before surgery.

The source material was lymph node tissue, sampled after IRX-2 immunotherapy. V gene TRBV15 combines with J gene TRBJ1-2, with 10 positions matching TRBD1. This receptor was obtained from a human donor with breast cancer. CDR3 coding DNA: TGTGCCAGCAGCTTTCAGGGACAGGGGACTGGCTACACCTTC. This sequence encodes CASSFQGQGTGYTF.